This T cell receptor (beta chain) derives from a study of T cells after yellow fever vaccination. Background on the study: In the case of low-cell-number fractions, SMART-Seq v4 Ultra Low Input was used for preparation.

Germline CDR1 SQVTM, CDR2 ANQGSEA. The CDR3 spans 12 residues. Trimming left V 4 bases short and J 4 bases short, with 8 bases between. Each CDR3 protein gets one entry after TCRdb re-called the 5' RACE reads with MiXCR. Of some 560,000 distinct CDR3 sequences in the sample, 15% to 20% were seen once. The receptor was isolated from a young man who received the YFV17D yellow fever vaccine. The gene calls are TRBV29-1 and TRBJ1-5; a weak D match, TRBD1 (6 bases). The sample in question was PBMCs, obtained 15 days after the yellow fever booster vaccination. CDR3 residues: CSVAGANQPQHF. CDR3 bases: TGCAGCGTTGCAGGGGCTAATCAGCCCCAGCATTTT.